One sample yielded the 15 T cell receptor beta chains listed below, sequenced in a study of blood T cell repertoires in COVID-19. Profiled with immunoSEQ multiplex PCR; TCRdb holds only in-frame clones, not every one. The table lists more than 150,000 clones, 75% to 80% of them singletons. The sequenced sample was peripheral blood. The receptors stem from an older woman with acute or convalescent COVID-19.

V is TRBV7-3 and J is TRBJ2-3, with 7 positions matching TRBD2. In germline, CDR1 is SGHTA, CDR2 FQGTGA. This CDR3 is built from 18 residues. Unmatched junction bases numbered 15, after V lost 4 bases and J lost 2 bases. The CDR3 sequence: CASSSGRLAGAATDTQYF. DNA for the CDR3: TGTGCCAGCAGCTCAGGACGCTTGGCGGGAGCAGCCACAGATACGCAGTATTTT.

V usage is TRBV29-1 and J usage is TRBJ2-1; 13 nucleotides match TRBD2. This CDR3 spans 14 amino acids. Germline assignment: CDR1 SQVTM and CDR2 ANQGSEA. Here the CDR3 reads CSVSLAGGPGEQFF. Written as DNA, the CDR3 is TGCAGTGTTTCACTAGCGGGAGGGCCGGGTGAGCAGTTCTTC.

The chain employs TRBV10-3 and TRBJ1-1, with D perhaps TRBD1 (6 bases). The CDR3 has 15 residues. CDR1 is ENHRY and CDR2 is SYGVKD in the germline V gene. V lost 8 bases and J lost 5, with 21 bases in between. The CDR3 nucleotides read TGTGCCATCTCCCAGGGGCTACAGGGACGGACTGAAGCTTTCTTT. It codes for CAISQGLQGRTEAFF.

This chain joins TRBV2 and TRBJ1-5; possible D gene TRBD1, 6 bases. Germline loops: CDR1 SNHLY, CDR2 FYNNEI. The V and J ends lost 2 bases and 1 base respectively, with 9 bases between them. The CDR3 has 15 residues. The CDR3 bases are TGTGCCAGCAGTGAAACCGGACAGAGCAATCAGCCCCAGCATTTT. Protein sequence: CASSETGQSNQPQHF.

This clone was seen a single time. This rearrangement joins TRBV7-9 to TRBJ2-1, with 7 bases that match TRBD1. The germline V gene encodes CDR1 SEHNR and CDR2 FQNEAQ (reference sequence). This CDR3 has 16 residues. Germline trimming cut 5 bases from V and 5 bases from J; bases unmatched to any gene: 12. The CDR3 region has the DNA TGTGCCAGCAGCCTGGGGAACAGGGGTATCCACAATGAGCAGTTCTTC. It codes for CASSLGNRGIHNEQFF.

The chain combines TRBV30 with TRBJ2-5; 7 bases are a match to TRBD2. Trimming took 2 bases from V and 4 from J; bases not matched to a gene: 4. CDR1 is GTSNPN and CDR2 is SVGIG in the germline V gene (reference sequence). The CDR3 length is 13 residues. The CDR3 nucleotides are TGTGCCTGGAGTAGACTAGCATCAGAGACCCAGTACTTC. Translation: CAWSRLASETQYF.

The chain couples TRBV6-1 to TRBJ1-6, with no clear D. V lost 2 bases, J lost 7 bases, and 18 bases lay in between. The germline V gene has CDR1 MNHNS and CDR2 SASEGT. The CDR3 is 17 residues long. CDR3 in DNA: TGTGCCAGCAGTGAATTTACAGCTGTACAGAGAAATTCACCCCTCCACTTT. Translation gives CASSEFTAVQRNSPLHF.

This chain connects TRBV29-1 to TRBJ2-7; D is undetermined. Trimming removed 4 bases from V and 0 bases from J, with 10 bases in between. The germline V gene encodes CDR1 SQVTM and CDR2 ANQGSEA. The CDR3 extends over 13 amino acids. CDR3 coding DNA: TGCAGCGTTGTGGCCGTAAACTCCTACGAGCAGTACTTC. It translates to CSVVAVNSYEQYF.

In the case of this clone: It may be a read error: a sequence one base away is much more abundant. The sample carries other DNA sequences with the same CDR3. This chain links TRBV5-5 with TRBJ1-1; D gene uncertain. There are 20 residues in the CDR3. Germline V gives CDR1 SGHKS, CDR2 YYEKEE (reference sequence). The V end was cut by 1 base, the J end by 0 bases, with 25 bases between. For the CDR3, the DNA is TGTGCCAGCAGCTTGCCCCGCCCTGGAAGCGCGGGATATATGAACACTGAAGCTTTCTTT. Its translation: CASSLPRPGSAGYMNTEAFF. Combining the CDR3 with reference TRBV5-5 and TRBJ1-1 gives the whole variable domain DAGVTQSPTHLIKTRGQQVTLRCSPISGHKSVSWYQQVLGQGPQFIFQYYEKEERGRGNFPDRFSARQFPNYSSELNVNALLLGDSALYLCASSLPRPGSAGYMNTEAFFGQGTRLTVV.

This clone appeared a single time. The chain carries TRBV25-1 and TRBJ1-1, with D tentatively TRBD1 (6 bases). Germline CDR1 MGHDK, CDR2 SYGVNS. The V end lost 3 bases, the J end lost 6 bases, and 14 bases lay between the germline ends. The CDR3 is 14 amino acids. In nucleotides, the CDR3 is TGTGCCAGCAGTGACAGGGAGGGGGGTGCTGAAGCTTTCTTT. Protein product: CASSDREGGAEAFF.

This chain uses TRBV5-8 with TRBJ1-4, with 9 bases aligning to TRBD1. Germline CDR1 SGHTS, CDR2 YDEGEE. The CDR3 runs 15 residues. The V gene end was trimmed by 4 bases and the J gene end by 5 bases; junction bases not matched to a gene: 6. The CDR3, as DNA: TGTGCCAGCAGCGCCCGGGGGACAGGGAATGAAAAACTGTTTTTT. Translated: CASSARGTGNEKLFF.

The gene calls are TRBV24-1 and TRBJ2-1; 9 nucleotides align to TRBD1. Trimming removed 4 bases from V and 9 bases from J; junction bases left unmatched: 12. The germline V gene has CDR1 KGHDR and CDR2 SFDVKD. The CDR3 spans 16 residues. CDR3 bases: TGTGCCACCAGTGAACCCGGACAGGGGAAGGTGGGTGAGCAGTTCTTC. It is translated as CATSEPGQGKVGEQFF.

This clone has a single count. This sequence joins TRBV4-2 and TRBJ2-1; a weak D match, TRBD2 (5 bases). Per germline, CDR1 LGHNA and CDR2 YNFKEQ. The CDR3 runs 16 residues. Trimming pared 5 bases from V and 1 base from J, leaving 15 bases between. This chain's CDR3 is CASSLHSTGSYNEQFF. The CDR3 coding sequence is TGTGCCAGCAGCTTACATTCGACGGGGTCCTACAATGAGCAGTTCTTC.

CDR3 loop: CASSLAFASGSYEQYF. CDR3 DNA: TGCGCCAGCAGCTTGGCTTTTGCTAGCGGGAGTTACGAGCAGTACTTC. The J gene is TRBJ2-7, the V gene TRBV5-1; 10 bases are shared with TRBD2. Trimming cost V 0 bases and J 4 bases; bases outside gene matches: 7. This CDR3 is built from 16 residues. CDR1 and CDR2 from the germline V gene are SGHRS and YFSETQ.

The chain carries TRBV2 and TRBJ1-5; the match to TRBD1 covers 10 bases. Germline trimming cut 4 bases from V and 7 bases from J; bases unmatched to any gene: 13. The length of the CDR3 is 17 residues. Germline V gene sequence: CDR1 SNHLY, CDR2 FYNNEI. CDR3 loop: CASSATGGNHHWQPQHF. CDR3 coding DNA: TGTGCCAGCAGTGCGACAGGGGGCAACCACCATTGGCAGCCCCAGCATTTT.